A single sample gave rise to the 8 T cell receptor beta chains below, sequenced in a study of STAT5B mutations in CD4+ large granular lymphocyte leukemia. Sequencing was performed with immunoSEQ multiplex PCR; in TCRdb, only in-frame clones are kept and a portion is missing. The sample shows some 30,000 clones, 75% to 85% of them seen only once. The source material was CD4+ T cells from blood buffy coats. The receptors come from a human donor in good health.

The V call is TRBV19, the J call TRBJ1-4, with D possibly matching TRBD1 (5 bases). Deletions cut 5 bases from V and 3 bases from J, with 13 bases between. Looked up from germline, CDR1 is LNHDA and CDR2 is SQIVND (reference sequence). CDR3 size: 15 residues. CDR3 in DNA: TGTGCCAGTAGTGCCGGGGACGCTGCTAATGAAAAACTGTTTTTT. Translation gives CASSAGDAANEKLFF.

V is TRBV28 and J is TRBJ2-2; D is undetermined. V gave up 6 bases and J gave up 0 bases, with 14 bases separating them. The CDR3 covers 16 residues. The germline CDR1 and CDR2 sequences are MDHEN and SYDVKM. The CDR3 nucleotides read TGTGCCAGCAGGCCCCATCGGGTCTCGAACACCGGGGAGCTGTTTTTT. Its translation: CASRPHRVSNTGELFF.

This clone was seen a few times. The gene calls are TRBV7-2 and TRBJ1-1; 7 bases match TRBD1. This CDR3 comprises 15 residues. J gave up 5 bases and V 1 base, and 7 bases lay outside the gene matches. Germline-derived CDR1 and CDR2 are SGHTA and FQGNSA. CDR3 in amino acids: CASSLVVRGKTEAFF. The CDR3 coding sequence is TGTGCCAGCAGCTTAGTGGTCAGGGGGAAAACTGAAGCTTTCTTT. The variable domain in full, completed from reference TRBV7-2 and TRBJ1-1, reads GAGVSQSPSNKVTEKGKDVELRCDPISGHTALYWYRQSLGQGLEFLIYFQGNSAPDKSGLPSDRFSAERTGGSVSTLTIQRTQQEDSAVYLCASSLVVRGKTEAFFGQGTRLTVV.

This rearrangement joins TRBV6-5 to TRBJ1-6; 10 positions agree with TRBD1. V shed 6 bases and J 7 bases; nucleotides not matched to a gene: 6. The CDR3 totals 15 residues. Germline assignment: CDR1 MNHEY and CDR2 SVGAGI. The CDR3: CASSPKGQGNSPLHF. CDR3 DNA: TGTGCCAGCAGCCCCAAGGGACAGGGGAATTCACCCCTCCACTTT.

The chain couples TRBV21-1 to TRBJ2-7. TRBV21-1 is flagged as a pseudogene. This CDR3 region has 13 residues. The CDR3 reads CASSKGPTYEQYF. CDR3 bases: TGTGCCAGCAGCAAAGGACCTACCTACGAGCAGTACTTC.

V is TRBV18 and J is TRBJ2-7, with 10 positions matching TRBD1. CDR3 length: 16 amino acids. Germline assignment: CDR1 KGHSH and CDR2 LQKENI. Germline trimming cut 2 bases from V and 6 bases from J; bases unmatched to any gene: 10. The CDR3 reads CASSPMTGGGRGEQYF. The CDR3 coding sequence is TGTGCCAGCTCACCAATGACAGGGGGCGGACGAGGCGAGCAGTACTTC.

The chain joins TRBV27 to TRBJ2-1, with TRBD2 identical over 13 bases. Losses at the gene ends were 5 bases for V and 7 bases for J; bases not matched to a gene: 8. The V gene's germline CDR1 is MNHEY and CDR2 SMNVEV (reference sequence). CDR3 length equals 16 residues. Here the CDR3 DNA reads TGTGCCAGCAGTCCCGGACTAGCGGGAGCTGTGAATGAGCAGTTCTTC. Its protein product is CASSPGLAGAVNEQFF.

The CDR3 nucleotides read TGTGCCAGCAGCGGCTTCGGGGGTGGCTACACCTTC. Residues: CASSGFGGGYTF. J is TRBJ1-2 and V is TRBV5-8, with D possibly matching TRBD1 (5 bases). Trimming took off 4 bases at V and 7 bases at J, with 11 bases between the two ends. Looked up from germline, CDR1 is SGHTS and CDR2 is YDEGEE. The CDR3 has 12 amino acids.